A single sample gave rise to the 15 T cell receptor beta chains below, sequenced in a study of shared clonotypes between healthy human individuals. TCRdb's copy holds only in-frame clones and misses some; the assay was immunoSEQ multiplex PCR. Altogether around 1.9 million clones are present, 85% to 95% being singletons, with the ten largest covering 1.5% to 2%. The naive CD8 population came from CD45RO-negative cells selected for CCR7, without terminally differentiated effector memory CD45RA+ cells. The sequencing input was naive CD8+ T cells from PBMCs. The receptors here all came from a man aged 18-30 years in good health. Some clones in this sample may be carry-over from other donors' samples.

The J gene is TRBJ2-2, the V gene TRBV7-9, with D uncertain. The germline CDR1 and CDR2 sequences are SEHNR and FQNEAQ (reference sequence). Trimming pared 0 bases from V and 2 bases from J, leaving 4 bases between. This CDR3 is 14 amino acids long. CDR3 nucleotides: TGTGCCAGCAGCTTAGCGATTAACACCGGGGAGCTGTTTTTT. As protein: CASSLAINTGELFF.

The chain links TRBV7-9 to TRBJ2-1, with D perhaps TRBD2 (5 bases). This CDR3 is built from 17 residues. Germline CDR1 and CDR2: SEHNR and FQNEAQ (reference sequence). Trimming took off 1 base at V and 1 base at J, with 14 bases between the two ends. The CDR3 reads CASSLGPERASYNEQFF. In DNA form, the CDR3 reads TGTGCCAGCAGCTTAGGCCCCGAGAGGGCATCCTACAATGAGCAGTTCTTC.

The chain recombines TRBV5-6 with TRBJ2-7, with 9 bases aligning to TRBD1. Trimming cost V 4 bases and J 3 bases; bases outside gene matches: 5. CDR1 is SGHDT, CDR2 YYEEEE, per germline. This CDR3 has 14 amino acids. The CDR3 protein is CASSPTTGGYEQYF. The CDR3 DNA reads as TGTGCCAGCAGCCCGACGACAGGGGGCTACGAGCAGTACTTC.

The chain combines TRBV6-1 with TRBJ1-2; a weak D match, TRBD1 (5 bases). Germline assignment: CDR1 MNHNS and CDR2 SASEGT. The CDR3 loop spans 15 amino acids. Trimming removed 2 bases from V and 3 bases from J, with 13 bases in between. The CDR3 DNA reads TGTGCCAGCAGTGAAAGGTGGGGCCCACACTATGGCTACACCTTC. This codes for CASSERWGPHYGYTF.

This clone was recorded once. V is TRBV4-1 and J is TRBJ1-2, with no clear D. Germline V gene lookup returns CDR1 MGHRA and CDR2 YSYEKL. Trimming shortened V by 1 base and J by 8 bases, and 11 bases separated the two germline ends. The CDR3 is made up of 13 amino acids. The chain's CDR3 is CASSQARGKGYTF. CDR3 DNA sequence: TGCGCCAGCAGCCAAGCGCGGGGTAAGGGCTACACCTTC.

The rearrangement joins TRBV6-5 to TRBJ1-6; D is ambiguous. Germline V CDR1 and CDR2: MNHEY, SVGAGI. The CDR3 runs to 12 residues. Deletions cut 4 bases from V and 10 bases from J, with 8 bases between. CDR3 bases: TGTGCCAGCAGTTTTCCCGGATCACCCCTCCACTTT. This encodes CASSFPGSPLHF.

The V call is TRBV19, the J call TRBJ2-3; 7 bases map to TRBD1. This CDR3 comprises 14 residues. V lost 7 bases, J lost 3 bases, and 7 bases stayed unmatched. CDR1 LNHDA and CDR2 SQIVND come from the germline V gene (reference sequence). CDR3 nucleotide sequence: TGTGCCAGTAAAGAGACAGGGCTGACAGATACGCAGTATTTT. This sequence encodes CASKETGLTDTQYF.

This clone has a handful of counts. Additional DNA sequences in this sample encode the identical CDR3. The rearrangement uses TRBV28 and TRBJ1-5; D ambiguous. Germline CDR1 MDHEN, CDR2 SYDVKM. The CDR3 covers 10 residues. Trimming removed 8 bases at V and 2 bases at J, with 1 base between. CDR3 residues: CASGNQPQHF. The CDR3 region has the DNA TGTGCCAGCGGCAATCAGCCCCAGCATTTT.

Worth noting for this clone: Other DNA variants within this sample encode the same CDR3. This chain uses TRBV28 with TRBJ2-1, with 7 bases that match TRBD2. The germline V gene encodes CDR1 MDHEN and CDR2 SYDVKM. The V gene end was trimmed by 3 bases and the J gene end by 3 bases; junction bases not matched to a gene: 5. This CDR3 has 15 amino acids. CDR3 in amino acids: CASSLGLAVYNEQFF. CDR3 DNA: TGTGCCAGCAGTTTGGGGCTAGCGGTCTACAATGAGCAGTTCTTC.

This clone has just one count. The chain couples TRBV18 to TRBJ2-1; TRBD2 is a possible D gene (6 bases). This CDR3 comprises 13 residues. Germline CDR1 KGHSH, CDR2 LQKENI. V shed 2 bases and J shed 8 bases, with 10 bases lying between them. This chain's CDR3 is CASSPSGVHEQFF. CDR3 DNA sequence: TGTGCCAGCTCACCATCGGGGGTCCATGAGCAGTTCTTC.

J is TRBJ2-7 and V is TRBV27; TRBD1 might be the D (5 bases). The CDR3 is 13 residues long. The germline CDR1 and CDR2 sequences are MNHEY and SMNVEV (reference sequence). V lost 6 bases to trimming and J lost 2 bases, with 11 bases between them. This chain's CDR3 is CASRTTGTYEQYF. The CDR3 DNA follows: TGTGCCAGCAGAACAACAGGAACCTACGAGCAGTACTTC.

This sequence joins TRBV27 and TRBJ2-2; D is unresolved. The V end lost 2 bases, the J end lost 9 bases, and 13 bases lay between the germline ends. This CDR3 region has 14 residues. Germline lookup yields CDR1 MNHEY and CDR2 SMNVEV (reference sequence). The CDR3 is CASSLGPVSRELFF. The CDR3 DNA reads TGTGCCAGCAGTTTAGGGCCAGTGTCCCGGGAGCTGTTTTTT.

The chain couples TRBV7-9 to TRBJ2-1, with 7 bases identical to TRBD2. The CDR3 runs 14 residues. Germline V gene lookup returns CDR1 SEHNR and CDR2 FQNEAQ (reference sequence). V lost 1 base to trimming and J lost 5 bases; unmatched junction nucleotides: 2. The CDR3 DNA reads as TGTGCCAGCAGCTTAGTACTAGCGAACAATGAGCAGTTCTTC. Protein sequence: CASSLVLANNEQFF.

The sample holds a few counts of this clone. This chain links TRBV2 with TRBJ1-1, with TRBD1 as a possible D gene (5 bases). The germline V gene encodes CDR1 SNHLY and CDR2 FYNNEI. CDR3 length: 15 residues. V was shortened by 1 base and J by 2 bases, with 11 bases between the two germline ends. The CDR3 DNA follows: TGTGCCAGCAGTGAAGGTTGGACAACTAACACTGAAGCTTTCTTT. It is translated as CASSEGWTTNTEAFF.

As to this clone: This specimen includes other DNA sequences encoding the same CDR3. The DNA for the CDR3 is TGTGCCAGCAGCCCGGGACAGGGGCCCTACGAGCAGTACTTC. This encodes CASSPGQGPYEQYF. The genes are TRBV13 and TRBJ2-7; 10 bases are shared with TRBD1. V was clipped by 5 bases and J by 2 bases; unmatched bases: 3. The CDR3 is 14 amino acids. Germline V gene sequence: CDR1 PRHDT, CDR2 FYEKMQ (reference sequence). Full variable domain (rest looked up from reference TRBV13 and TRBJ2-7): AAGVIQSPRHLIKEKRETATLKCYPIPRHDTVYWYQQGPGQDPQFLISFYEKMQSDKGSIPDRFSAQQFSDYHSELNMSSLELGDSALYFCASSPGQGPYEQYFGPGTRLTVT.